The 19 T cell receptor beta chains listed next were all sequenced from one sample in a study of blood T cells in healthy people across ages. The use of a sample-barcoded 5' primer and a J-beta primer mix characterized a second PCR of about 7 to 12 cycles. TCRdb independently ran MiXCR on the 5' RACE reads; one entry per CDR3 protein. The sample includes about 1.7 million distinct CDR3 sequences, about 30% of them seen just once. Source material: blood. The receptors derive from a woman in her 30s in good health.

The rearrangement joins TRBV12-3 or TRBV12-4 to TRBJ2-3; tentative D call: TRBD1 (5 bases). Deletions cut 3 bases from V and 0 bases from J, with 10 bases between. This CDR3 comprises 15 residues. The CDR3 loop reads CASSFGAVSTDTQYF. The CDR3 coding sequence is TGTGCCAGCAGTTTTGGGGCGGTTAGCACAGATACGCAGTATTTT.

The chain links TRBV27 to TRBJ2-5, with D unresolved. V gave up 11 bases and J gave up 5 bases, with 6 bases separating them. CDR3 length: 9 residues. In germline, CDR1 is MNHEY, CDR2 SMNVEV (reference sequence). In DNA form, the CDR3 reads TGTGCCGGAAGGGAGACCCAGTACTTC. Encoded protein: CAGRETQYF.

About this clonotype: This likely comes from a read error, as the CDR3 has no conserved phenylalanine or tryptophan at its end. This sequence joins TRBV5-1 and TRBJ1-2; the D is unclear. Germline V lookup: CDR1 SGHRS, CDR2 YFSETQ. The CDR3 consists of 14 residues. V lost 5 bases and J lost 4, with 15 bases in between. The DNA of the CDR3 is TGCGCCAGCAGATTTGACGGAACCATCTATGGCTACACCTCC. Amino acids: CASRFDGTIYGYTS.

This rearrangement joins TRBV6-6 to TRBJ1-5, with 10 bases that match TRBD1. V was clipped by 6 bases and J by 2 bases; unmatched bases: 7. CDR3 length: 16 amino acids. The germline V gene has CDR1 MNHNY and CDR2 SVGAGI (reference sequence). The CDR3 nucleotides are TGTGCCAGCAGCCTCGGACAGGGGGTTGGCAATCAGCCCCAGCATTTT. Its protein is CASSLGQGVGNQPQHF.

This clonotype was counted ten times or more. The chain uses TRBV14 and TRBJ2-7, with 9 bases that match TRBD2. From germline, CDR1 is SGHDN and CDR2 FVKESK. The ends lost 7 bases at V and 2 bases at J; junction bases unmatched: 6. The CDR3 runs 14 residues. Here the CDR3 reads CASNRLAGTYEQYF. In DNA, the CDR3 is TGTGCCAGCAATCGGCTAGCGGGGACCTACGAGCAGTACTTC.

This clonotype was found a few times. The rearrangement links TRBV7-2 to TRBJ1-1; tentatively, D is TRBD1 (5 bases). Germline CDR1 reads SGHTA; CDR2 reads FQGNSA. V gave up 2 bases and J gave up 3 bases, with 13 bases separating them. There are 15 residues in the CDR3. The CDR3 loop is CASSLQGSRDTEAFF. Written as DNA, the CDR3 is TGTGCCAGCAGCTTACAGGGCTCACGGGACACTGAAGCTTTCTTT.

This clonotype was seen repeatedly, ten times or more. V gene TRBV20-1 combines with J gene TRBJ2-1; 8 bases are a match to TRBD2. The trim removed 5 bases at V and 4 bases at J, leaving 10 bases unmatched. The CDR3 is 15 residues long. From germline, CDR1 is DFQATT and CDR2 SNEGSKA (reference sequence). The CDR3 spells CSAWEGSGVYNEQFF. As DNA, the CDR3 is TGCAGTGCTTGGGAGGGTAGCGGGGTTTACAATGAGCAGTTCTTC.

In the case of this clonotype: A clone one base away is much larger, so this may be a read error. The J gene is TRBJ2-5, the V gene TRBV7-2; TRBD2 matches 11 bases. The J call could be wrong; TRBJ2-7 is a better fit for the DNA end. CDR1 SGHTA and CDR2 FQGNSA come from the germline V gene. The CDR3 totals 13 residues. The CDR3 loop reads CANGTSGANEQYF. The CDR3 DNA sequence: TGTGCCAACGGGACTAGCGGCGCCAACGAGCAGTACTTC.

CDR3 bases: TGTGCCGCCCTGGAACAGCCCCAGCATTTT. This encodes CAALEQPQHF. The rearrangement links TRBV24-1 to TRBJ1-5; D is uncertain. CDR1 is KGHDR and CDR2 is SFDVKD in the germline V gene. Trimming removed 12 bases from V and 7 bases from J, with 9 bases in between. The CDR3 has 10 residues.

Turning to this clonotype: The germline gene is not matched at one end of the junction; a read error may be the cause. The CDR3 coding sequence is TGTGCCAGCAGTCTAGGGAATGAGCAGGTCTTC. Translated, it gives CASSLGNEQVF. This chain uses TRBV2 with TRBJ2-1; D unresolved. The CDR3 loop spans 11 amino acids. Germline CDR1 and CDR2: SNHLY and FYNNEI. The full variable domain, in which reference TRBV2 and TRBJ2-1 provide the parts outside the CDR3, is EPEVTQTPSHQVTQMGQEVILRCVPISNHLYFYWYRQILGQKVEFLVSFYNNEISEKSEIFDDQFSVERPDGSNFTLKIRSTKLEDSAMYFCASSLGNEQVFGPGTRLTVL.

V usage is TRBV10-3 and J usage is TRBJ2-1; D may be TRBD2 (6 bases). The germline V gene has CDR1 ENHRY and CDR2 SYGVKD. This CDR3 comprises 19 residues. V was cut by 10 bases and J by 2 bases, with 30 bases left in between. The CDR3 DNA reads TGTGCCACTGCCTCTAGCGTTATCCTCCAGCTCCGGACCTACAATGAGCAGTTCTTC. Its translation: CATASSVILQLRTYNEQFF.

The genes are TRBV11-2 and TRBJ1-6, with D hard to call. V was pared by 5 bases and J by 10 bases, with 18 bases between. The CDR3 has 15 residues. The germline V gene has CDR1 SGHAT and CDR2 FQNNGV. The CDR3 DNA reads TGTGCCAGCAGCCTTGCTTCGGGAGTGGGATCACCCCTCCACTTT. Translated, it gives CASSLASGVGSPLHF.

This clonotype came up a few times. The CDR3 loop reads CASSWASTSTDTQYF. CDR3 nucleotide sequence: TGTGCCAGCAGTTGGGCCTCGACTAGCACAGATACGCAGTATTTT. The J gene is TRBJ2-3, the V gene TRBV27, with D uncertain. Trimming pared 4 bases from V and 0 bases from J, leaving 11 bases between. Germline CDR1 MNHEY, CDR2 SMNVEV (reference sequence). The CDR3 consists of 15 residues.

This clonotype has more than one count but fewer than ten. The chain uses TRBV28 and TRBJ2-2; 7 bases map to TRBD2. The length of the CDR3 is 15 residues. Germline V gives CDR1 MDHEN, CDR2 SYDVKM. J lost 6 bases, V lost 4 bases, and 8 bases had no gene match. The CDR3 loop reads CASSSLRGMAGELFF. The CDR3 DNA follows: TGTGCCAGCAGTTCCCTGCGGGGGATGGCCGGGGAGCTGTTTTTT.

This clonotype was picked up a small number of times. CDR3 residues: CASEGEKDEQFF. The CDR3 DNA reads TGTGCCAGCGAAGGTGAAAAGGATGAGCAGTTCTTC. The rearrangement uses TRBV27 and TRBJ2-1; no clear D. Germline V lookup: CDR1 MNHEY, CDR2 SMNVEV (reference sequence). The CDR3 sequence is 12 residues long. V lost 8 bases and J 8 bases, leaving 13 bases between the germline ends.

The sample holds a few counts of this clonotype. The chain employs TRBV28 and TRBJ2-1; 11 bases are a match to TRBD1. The germline gives CDR1 MDHEN, CDR2 SYDVKM. V dropped 2 bases and J dropped 5; count of bases not matched to a gene: 5. The CDR3 extends over 16 amino acids. CDR3 loop: CASSLTGQGGNNEQFF. In DNA form, the CDR3 reads TGTGCCAGCAGTTTAACGGGACAGGGGGGCAACAATGAGCAGTTCTTC.

This clonotype was seen only once. The junction departs from the called germline gene at one end, perhaps through a read error. The rearrangement joins TRBV4-1 to TRBJ2-7; D is unclear. This CDR3 region has 15 residues. Germline lookup yields CDR1 MGHRA and CDR2 YSYEKL. CDR3 bases: TGCGCCAGCAGCCGAAATCCTTCTACTCCCTACGAGCAGGACTTC. Translated: CASSRNPSTPYEQDF.

As for this clonotype: A read error may be the cause here, since a much bigger clone is one base away. This chain joins TRBV2 and TRBJ2-5; possible D gene TRBD2, 6 bases. Looked up from germline, CDR1 is SNHLY and CDR2 is FYNNEI. Trimming pared 3 bases from V and 11 bases from J, leaving 13 bases between. The CDR3 runs to 12 residues. The CDR3 sequence is CASSEEGVEQYF. The CDR3 region has the DNA TGTGCCAGCAGTGAGGAGGGAGTTGAGCAGTACTTC.

This clonotype turned up a few times. This chain joins TRBV3-1 and TRBJ2-7, with 10 bases lining up with TRBD1. This CDR3 region has 16 residues. Germline CDR1 and CDR2: LGHDT and YNNKEL (reference sequence). Trimming took 4 bases from V and 3 from J; bases not matched to a gene: 9. The CDR3 is CASSPAQGTGDYEQYF. As DNA, the CDR3 is TGTGCCAGCAGCCCCGCACAGGGGACAGGGGACTACGAGCAGTACTTC.